Presented here are 9 T cell receptor beta chains from one specimen sequenced in a study of shared clonotypes between healthy human individuals. Sequencing was performed with immunoSEQ multiplex PCR; in TCRdb, only in-frame clones are kept and a portion is missing. The table includes about 2.2 million clones, about 93% detected once. Cells designated naive CD8 were CD45RO-negative and were positively selected for CCR7, with terminally differentiated effector memory CD45RA+ cells excluded. Sequencing was done on a sample of naive CD8+ T cells from PBMCs. Receptor source: a man aged 18-30 years in good health. Some clones in this sample may be carry-over from other donors' samples.

Points on this clone: Other DNA sequences of this sample code for an identical CDR3. This chain links TRBV6-5 with TRBJ2-6; D not certain. CDR3 length: 12 residues. Germline V CDR1 and CDR2: MNHEY, SVGAGI. Deletions cut 8 bases from V and 1 base from J, with 3 bases between. The CDR3 spells CASSSGANVLTF. For the CDR3, the DNA is TGTGCCAGCTCGTCTGGGGCCAACGTCCTGACTTTC.

V is TRBV7-9 and J is TRBJ1-5; D is unresolved. The CDR3 loop spans 12 amino acids. V lost 4 bases and J lost 7, with 8 bases in between. Germline lookup yields CDR1 SEHNR and CDR2 FQNEAQ (reference sequence). Written as DNA, the CDR3 is TGTGCCAGCAGCTCCCCAGGACAGCCCCAGCATTTT. This gives the protein CASSSPGQPQHF.

The rearrangement uses TRBV9 and TRBJ1-2; TRBD1 agrees at 9 bases. Germline V lookup: CDR1 SGDLS, CDR2 YYNGEE. With 2 bases clipped from V and 3 bases from J, the junction kept 5 bases outside the gene matches. CDR3 length: 15 amino acids. This CDR3 is CASSVSRTGDYGYTF. For the CDR3, the DNA is TGTGCCAGCAGCGTTAGTAGGACAGGGGACTATGGCTACACCTTC. The full variable domain, rest sourced from reference TRBV9 and TRBJ1-2, is DSGVTQTPKHLITATGQRVTLRCSPRSGDLSVYWYQQSLDQGLQFLIQYYNGEERAKGNILERFSAQQFPDLHSELNLSSLELGDSALYFCASSVSRTGDYGYTFGSGTRLTVV.

The chain links TRBV5-6 to TRBJ1-5, with 7 bases that match TRBD1. J lost 4 bases, V lost 4 bases, and 14 bases had no gene match. CDR3 length: 17 residues. Germline CDR1 reads SGHDT; CDR2 reads YYEEEE. In DNA form, the CDR3 reads TGTGCCAGCAGCCGGGCGGGGGACAGACCACAAAATCAGCCCCAGCATTTT. Translating it yields CASSRAGDRPQNQPQHF.

The chain recombines TRBV27 with TRBJ2-1, with 8 nucleotides matching TRBD2. Germline V gives CDR1 MNHEY, CDR2 SMNVEV (reference sequence). This CDR3 is built from 15 residues. V shed 5 bases and J 7 bases; nucleotides not matched to a gene: 10. The CDR3 DNA is TGTGCCAGCAGTCCAGCGGGAGCTAGTGGTAATGAGCAGTTCTTC. Amino acid sequence: CASSPAGASGNEQFF.

V and J are TRBV4-1 and TRBJ1-1, with 9 nucleotides matching TRBD1. The germline gives CDR1 MGHRA, CDR2 YSYEKL. This CDR3 comprises 14 residues. V shed 4 bases and J 4 bases; nucleotides not matched to a gene: 4. The CDR3 DNA is TGCGCCAGCAGCCCGCTGGACAGGGGCACTGAAGCTTTCTTT. This encodes CASSPLDRGTEAFF.

The rearrangement uses TRBV5-1 and TRBJ2-1; TRBD2 aligns across 10 bases. J lost 9 bases, V lost 0 bases, and 6 bases had no gene match. Germline lookup yields CDR1 SGHRS and CDR2 YFSETQ. CDR3 length equals 15 residues. The CDR3 spells CASSLGLAGVGEQFF. The CDR3 coding sequence is TGCGCCAGCAGCTTGGGTCTAGCGGGAGTAGGTGAGCAGTTCTTC.

This clone came up once. The chain is built from TRBV4-2 and TRBJ1-5, with D perhaps matching TRBD1 (6 bases). The CDR3 totals 16 residues. Germline CDR1 reads LGHNA; CDR2 reads YNFKEQ. V was shortened by 4 bases and J by 0 bases, with 13 bases between the two germline ends. DNA for the CDR3: TGTGCCAGCAGCCTAGAACAGGGATATAGCAATCAGCCCCAGCATTTT. This translates into CASSLEQGYSNQPQHF.

The V call is TRBV6-5, the J call TRBJ2-3; D uncertain. Trimming removed 6 bases from V and 6 bases from J, with 7 bases in between. In germline, CDR1 is MNHEY, CDR2 SVGAGI. CDR3 length: 11 residues. The chain's CDR3 is CASRGWDTQYF. CDR3 coding DNA: TGTGCCAGCAGGGGGTGGGATACGCAGTATTTT.